The next 27 T cell receptor beta chains were all read from a single sample in a study of T cell clonality in common variable immunodeficiency. Produced via immunoSEQ multiplex PCR; TCRdb's table is partial and in-frame only. In total the sample includes tens of thousands of clones, none of them seen once. Sequencing was done on a sample of peripheral blood mononuclear cells. Every receptor here comes from a person aged 18 to 70 in good health.

This clone was counted many times. Sequencing ends 3 residues short of the CDR3 end; the germline J gene provides the rest. This sequence joins TRBV20-1 and TRBJ2-7, with TRBD2 matching 10 bases. Germline CDR1 DFQATT, CDR2 SNEGSKA (reference sequence). This CDR3 spans 16 amino acids. J was trimmed by 2 bases and V by 4 bases; bases with no gene match: 11. The CDR3 sequence: CSAIVPEAGGPYEQYF. CDR3 DNA, as far as it was read: TGCAGTGCTATAGTTCCCGAAGCGGGAGGGCCCTACGAG.

This clone was counted at least ten times. The read ends 3 residues early relative to the CDR3; the germline J gene fills the gap. This chain links TRBV10-1 with TRBJ2-5, with D possibly matching TRBD2 (5 bases). Germline V lookup: CDR1 WNHNN, CDR2 SYGVQD (reference sequence). The CDR3 spans 15 residues. Trimming left V 2 bases short and J 5 bases short, with 15 bases between. This CDR3 is CASSEDTGGRETQYF. The sequenced CDR3 bases are TGCGCCAGCAGTGAGGACACCGGCGGGCGGGAGACC.

This clone was observed many times. Sequencing ends 3 residues short of the CDR3 end; the germline J gene provides the rest. This chain links TRBV2 with TRBJ1-1, with a tentative D call TRBD1 (6 bases). Germline loops: CDR1 SNHLY, CDR2 FYNNEI. The CDR3 consists of 14 residues. V was cut by 5 bases and J by 3 bases, with 13 bases left in between. The CDR3 DNA, read in part, is TGTGCCAGCAGTAGTGAGGGGGTGTACACTGAA. This encodes CASSSEGVYTE. The full CDR3 protein is CASSSEGVYTEAFF.

This clone showed up many times. Read data end 3 residues before the CDR3 end; the end is taken from the germline J gene. The chain uses TRBV5-1 and TRBJ2-1, with D possibly being TRBD1 (5 bases). Germline CDR1 reads SGHRS; CDR2 reads YFSETQ. CDR3 length: 16 residues. V was cut by 1 base and J by 3 bases, with 14 bases left in between. CDR3 amino acids: CASSLISGSSYNEQFF. The sequenced CDR3 bases are TGCGCCAGCAGCTTGATATCAGGGTCTAGCTACAATGAG.

This clone came up many times. Coverage ceases 3 residues before the CDR3 finishes, and the germline J gene fills in the end. The V and J genes are TRBV5-1 and TRBJ2-7, with D perhaps TRBD1 (5 bases). Trimming took off 0 bases at V and 6 bases at J, with 16 bases between the two ends. CDR3 length: 15 residues. CDR1 and CDR2 (germline): SGHRS, YFSETQ. CDR3 bases read: TGCGCCAGCAGCTTGGATTTAGGGGCTCAGGGCGAG. Translation gives CASSLDLGAQGE. The CDR3 in full is CASSLDLGAQGEQYF.

This clone was seen at least ten times. The read terminates 3 residues before the CDR3 end, so the remaining end is supplied by the germline J gene. The rearrangement joins TRBV19 to TRBJ1-5; TRBD1 might be the D (5 bases). The CDR3 spans 14 residues. The germline CDR1 and CDR2 sequences are LNHDA and SQIVND (reference sequence). The CDR3 DNA, read in part, is TGTGCCAGTAGTATAGACAGGGAGGTCGTTCCC. Protein sequence: CASSIDREVVP. The complete CDR3 protein is CASSIDREVVPQHF. Complete variable domain (other parts from reference TRBV19 and TRBJ1-5): DGGITQSPKYLFRKEGQNVTLSCEQNLNHDAMYWYRQDPGQGLRLIYYSQIVNDFQKGDIAEGYSVSREKKESFPLTVTSAQKNPTAFYLCASSIDREVVPQHFGDGTRLSIL.

This clone showed up many times. The read comes to an end 3 residues before the CDR3 does, leaving the germline J gene to fill in the end. The rearrangement uses TRBV7-9 and TRBJ1-2; perhaps TRBD1 as D (5 bases). Germline-derived CDR1 and CDR2 are SEHNR and FQNEAQ (reference sequence). V was clipped by 1 base and J by 5 bases, with 14 bases between them. The CDR3 loop spans 15 amino acids. The covered CDR3 bases are TGTGCCAGCAGCTTAGGATTCGGGGGGTCTTATGGC. Translated, it gives CASSLGFGGSYG. From start to end, the CDR3 is CASSLGFGGSYGYTF.

This clone was found many times. The missing CDR3 end, 3 residues past where the read stops, is filled in from the germline J gene. The chain recombines TRBV20-1 with TRBJ2-1, with 14 bases aligning to TRBD2. Germline CDR1 and CDR2: DFQATT and SNEGSKA (reference sequence). The CDR3 has 15 residues. With V trimmed by 5 bases and J by 7 bases, 7 bases remained unmatched. The sequenced part of the CDR3 DNA is TGCAGTGCTCTACGGACTAGCGGGAGGAGTAATGAG. Translation: CSALRTSGRSNE. The complete CDR3 sequence is CSALRTSGRSNEQFF.

This clone has ten or more counts. The read is 3 residues too short to cover the CDR3 end, so that end is filled in from the germline J gene. The V gene is TRBV20-1, the J gene TRBJ2-7; TRBD2 agrees at 11 bases. V lost 8 bases, J lost 5 bases, and 2 bases stayed unmatched. Germline CDR1 is DFQATT and CDR2 is SNEGSKA (reference sequence). The CDR3 contains 11 residues. CDR3 in amino acids: CSRLAGNEQYF. CDR3 DNA, as far as it was read: TGCAGTAGACTAGCGGGAAACGAG.

Ten or more counts support this clone. The CDR3 goes on 3 residues after the read ends, and that part is filled in from the germline J gene. This same CDR3 is encoded by further DNA sequences in the sample. The chain has TRBV5-1 and TRBJ1-2; possible D gene TRBD1, 6 bases. CDR1 SGHRS and CDR2 YFSETQ come from the germline V gene. This CDR3 has 13 amino acids. Trimming removed 3 bases from V and 3 bases from J, with 9 bases in between. CDR3 DNA, as far as it was read: TGCGCCAGCAGCTCTGCAGGGGACTATGGC. Residues: CASSSAGDYG. The full-length CDR3 reads as CASSSAGDYGYTF.

There are many counts of this clone. The missing CDR3 end, 3 residues past where the read stops, is filled in from the germline J gene. The chain links TRBV7-9 to TRBJ1-2; D is perhaps TRBD1 (6 bases). Trimming removed 10 bases at V and 4 bases at J, with 16 bases between. Per the germline V gene, CDR1 is SEHNR and CDR2 is FQNEAQ (reference sequence). The length of the CDR3 is 13 residues. The covered CDR3 bases are TGTGCCACCCCAGGGGATGGGGGCTATGGC. Translating gives CATPGDGGYG. The entire CDR3 protein is CATPGDGGYGYTF.

This clone was counted many times. The missing CDR3 end, 3 residues past where the read stops, is filled in from the germline J gene. The J gene is TRBJ1-4, the V gene TRBV28; TRBD1 matches at 12 bases. V trimming: 5 bases; J trimming: 8 bases; junction bases outside the gene matches: 9. The CDR3 runs 16 residues. Germline CDR1 MDHEN, CDR2 SYDVKM. The sequenced part of the CDR3 DNA is TGTGCCAGCAGTCTAGGGACAGGGGGCGCTATGGAAAAA. It yields the protein CASSLGTGGAMEK. The CDR3 reads in full as CASSLGTGGAMEKLFF.

This clone was recorded many times. The read stops 3 residues short of the end of the CDR3; the missing end is completed from the germline J gene. The J gene is TRBJ1-1, the V gene TRBV7-2; 7 bases align to TRBD1. With V trimmed by 6 bases and J by 1 base, 5 bases remained unmatched. Germline V CDR1 and CDR2: SGHTA, FQGNSA. The CDR3 totals 14 residues. The CDR3 loop is CASRPQGRNTEAFF. The DNA read from the CDR3 is TGTGCCAGCAGACCACAGGGGAGGAACACTGAA.

This clone showed up just a few times. The read stops 3 residues short of the end of the CDR3; the missing end is completed from the germline J gene. The chain joins TRBV20-1 to TRBJ1-5; 9 bases are shared with TRBD1. Germline assignment: CDR1 DFQATT and CDR2 SNEGSKA (reference sequence). After removal of 2 bases from V and 2 bases from J, the junction contained 10 bases not matched to a gene. This CDR3 has 17 residues. The CDR3: CSARNKQGAHGNQPQHF. The sequenced part of the CDR3 DNA is TGCAGTGCTAGAAACAAACAGGGGGCGCACGGCAATCAGCCC.

This clone was seen repeatedly, ten times or more. The read terminates 3 residues before the CDR3 end, so the remaining end is supplied by the germline J gene. V usage is TRBV18 and J usage is TRBJ2-7, with 10 bases that match TRBD2. V shed 6 bases and J 0 bases; nucleotides not matched to a gene: 8. The CDR3 totals 16 residues. CDR1 and CDR2 from the germline V gene are KGHSH and LQKENI. CDR3 bases read: TGTGCCAGCTCCCCCCGACTAGCGGGCAGCTCCTACGAG. Residues: CASSPRLAGSSYE. The whole CDR3 protein is CASSPRLAGSSYEQYF.

In this sample, this clone turned up many times. The DNA ends 3 residues before the CDR3 does, and the rest of the CDR3 is filled in from the germline J gene. J is TRBJ2-1 and V is TRBV11-2, with 7 positions matching TRBD2. Germline CDR1 reads SGHAT; CDR2 reads FQNNGV. CDR3 length equals 15 residues. Trimming removed 7 bases from V and 6 bases from J; junction bases left unmatched: 12. Incomplete CDR3 DNA: TGTGCCAGCACCGATAGCGGGTCCCAATTCAATGAG. Translating gives CASTDSGSQFNE. The whole CDR3 sequence reads CASTDSGSQFNEQFF. Based on the CDR3 plus reference TRBV11-2 and TRBJ2-1, the full variable domain is EAGVAQSPRYKIIEKRQSVAFWCNPISGHATLYWYQQILGQGPKLLIQFQNNGVVDDSQLPKDRFSAERLKGVDSTLKIQPAKLEDSAVYLCASTDSGSQFNEQFFGPGTRLTVL.

This clone was counted at least ten times. The CDR3 is cut off 3 residues early in the read; its end comes from the germline J gene. The V gene is TRBV20-1, the J gene TRBJ2-7; 9 positions agree with TRBD2. The V segment lost 1 base and the J segment 1 base; nucleotides outside the gene matches: 5. The CDR3 has 15 amino acids. Looked up from germline, CDR1 is DFQATT and CDR2 is SNEGSKA (reference sequence). The CDR3 protein is CSARVLAGESYEQYF. The DNA read from the CDR3 is TGCAGTGCTAGAGTCTTAGCGGGGGAATCCTACGAG.

This clone has ten or more counts. The read terminates 3 residues before the CDR3 end, so the remaining end is supplied by the germline J gene. The chain employs TRBV4-2 and TRBJ2-5; D ambiguous. Per the germline V gene, CDR1 is LGHNA and CDR2 is YNFKEQ. Trimming left V 4 bases short and J 5 bases short, with 14 bases between. The CDR3 has 14 residues. CDR3 DNA (partial): TGTGCCAGCAGCCGTCTAGTGAGCGTGGAGACC. Translation: CASSRLVSVET. The entire CDR3 sequence reads CASSRLVSVETQYF.

This clone was counted many times. The read stops 3 residues short of the end of the CDR3; the missing end is completed from the germline J gene. The chain couples TRBV19 to TRBJ2-5; D gene uncertain. V was shortened by 4 bases and J by 2 bases, with 17 bases between the two germline ends. This CDR3 contains 16 residues. CDR1 is LNHDA and CDR2 is SQIVND in the germline V gene (reference sequence). This CDR3 is CASSKNSWAQQETQYF. The CDR3 bases that were read are TGTGCCAGTAGTAAAAATAGTTGGGCGCAACAAGAGACC.

This clone was found many times. The read halts 3 residues ahead of the CDR3 end, with the missing end drawn from the germline J gene. The chain combines TRBV20-1 with TRBJ2-7, with 10 bases lining up with TRBD2. From germline, CDR1 is DFQATT and CDR2 SNEGSKA (reference sequence). J gave up 3 bases and V 3 bases, and 14 bases lay outside the gene matches. The CDR3 is made up of 17 amino acids. Incomplete CDR3 DNA: TGCAGTGCTAGGAAGTCTCTCCGACTAGCGGGCCGCTACGAG. This encodes CSARKSLRLAGRYE. The full CDR3 sequence reads CSARKSLRLAGRYEQYF.

This clone was seen a handful of times. The sequenced fragment ends 3 residues before the CDR3 boundary, so the rest is inferred from the germline J gene. The V call is TRBV19, the J call TRBJ1-2; 7 bases line up with TRBD1. CDR1 LNHDA and CDR2 SQIVND come from the germline V gene (reference sequence). The CDR3 totals 15 residues. J was trimmed by 2 bases and V by 5 bases; bases with no gene match: 8. The part of the CDR3 DNA that was read is TGTGCCAGTAGTGGGGGACAGCTAGTGAACTATGGC. This codes for CASSGGQLVNYG. The complete CDR3 reads CASSGGQLVNYGYTF. The full variable domain, in which reference TRBV19 and TRBJ1-2 provide the parts outside the CDR3, is DGGITQSPKYLFRKEGQNVTLSCEQNLNHDAMYWYRQDPGQGLRLIYYSQIVNDFQKGDIAEGYSVSREKKESFPLTVTSAQKNPTAFYLCASSGGQLVNYGYTFGSGTRLTVV.

This clone appeared many times. Read sequence stops 3 residues before the CDR3 end, and the germline J gene provides the missing end. The rearrangement links TRBV12-5 to TRBJ1-2; possible D gene TRBD1, 5 bases. Trimming stripped 2 bases from V and 6 bases from J, with 13 bases between. The germline CDR1 and CDR2 sequences are LGHNT and FRNRAP. CDR3 length: 14 amino acids. Here the CDR3 reads CASGLRFGGDGYTF. Incomplete CDR3 DNA: TGTGCTAGTGGTTTGCGTTTCGGGGGAGATGGC.

This clone has at least ten counts. The CDR3 is cut off 3 residues early in the read; its end comes from the germline J gene. V is TRBV19 and J is TRBJ2-7; either TRBD1 or TRBD2 may supply D (5 bases each). Germline CDR1 and CDR2: LNHDA and SQIVND (reference sequence). V shed 3 bases and J shed 0 bases, with 12 bases lying between them. This CDR3 region has 15 residues. Partial CDR3 DNA: TGTGCCAGTAGTATTATTGCAGGGAGCTCCTACGAG. It codes for CASSIIAGSSYE. The full CDR3 protein is CASSIIAGSSYEQYF.

At least ten counts were recorded for this clone. Sequencing ends 3 residues short of the CDR3 end; the germline J gene provides the rest. The chain uses TRBV7-8 and TRBJ2-7, with a possible D match to TRBD2 (7 bases). The V and J ends lost 2 bases and 0 bases respectively, with 17 bases between them. CDR3 size: 17 residues. Germline V gene lookup returns CDR1 SGHVS and CDR2 FQNEAQ. CDR3 residues: CASSLRGAAIPSYEQYF. The DNA read from the CDR3 is TGTGCCAGCAGCTTACGGGGGGCGGCTATACCCTCCTACGAG. The complete variable domain, with remaining parts taken from reference TRBV7-8 and TRBJ2-7, reads GAGVSQSPRYKVAKRGQDVALRCDPISGHVSLFWYQQALGQGPEFLTYFQNEAQLDKSGLPSDRFFAERPEGSVSTLKIQRTQQEDSAVYLCASSLRGAAIPSYEQYFGPGTRLTVT.

This clone was observed many times. The read ends 3 residues early relative to the CDR3; the germline J gene fills the gap. The rearrangement uses TRBV19 and TRBJ1-2; a possible D gene is TRBD1 (5 bases). Germline-derived CDR1 and CDR2 are LNHDA and SQIVND (reference sequence). Trimming took 2 bases from V and 3 from J, leaving 10 bases between them. The CDR3 has 14 residues. The CDR3 loop is CASSILGVDYGYTF. Incomplete CDR3 DNA: TGTGCCAGTAGTATACTAGGGGTCGACTATGGC.

This clone was observed at least ten times. The read stops 3 residues short of the end of the CDR3; the missing end is completed from the germline J gene. This chain links TRBV28 with TRBJ2-1; TRBD2 aligns across 10 bases. CDR1 is MDHEN, CDR2 SYDVKM, per germline. CDR3 length equals 13 residues. After removal of 5 bases from V and 9 bases from J, the junction contained 4 bases not matched to a gene. CDR3 bases read: TGTGCCAGCAGTGCCCGACTAGCGGGTGAG. This sequence encodes CASSARLAGE. The entire CDR3 protein is CASSARLAGEQFF.

This clone was recorded many times. Read sequence stops 3 residues before the CDR3 end, and the germline J gene provides the missing end. The gene calls are TRBV5-1 and TRBJ2-1; the match to TRBD2 covers 9 bases. V lost 4 bases, J lost 6 bases, and 5 bases stayed unmatched. This CDR3 region has 14 residues. Germline CDR1 is SGHRS and CDR2 is YFSETQ. The CDR3 sequence: CASSPPSGTNEQFF. The CDR3 DNA, read in part, is TGCGCCAGCAGCCCCCCTAGCGGGACCAATGAG. The variable domain in full, with the rest retrieved from reference TRBV5-1 and TRBJ2-1, is KAGVTQTPRYLIKTRGQQVTLSCSPISGHRSVSWYQQTPGQGLQFLFEYFSETQRNKGNFPGRFSGRQFSNSRSEMNVSTLELGDSALYLCASSPPSGTNEQFFGPGTRLTVL.